These T cell receptor beta chains were read from a single sample in a study of blood T cell repertoires in COVID-19. TCRdb's table, derived via immunoSEQ multiplex PCR, lists solely in-frame clones and lacks some. Of about 140,000 clones detected, 85% to 90% appear once; the ten largest clones hold 8.2%. Sequencing input: peripheral blood. These receptors all stem from a woman between 55 and 75 years old with acute or convalescent COVID-19. Both conserved end residues are part of each CDR3. Fields, in order: clone size, D gene, V gene, J gene, CDR3 protein, CDR3 DNA. D genes are given only for firm matches. Only some rows state a clone size, as once, few, many or a class for expanded clones.

size: NA
D: TRBD2
V: TRBV19
J: TRBJ2-3
CDR3: CATTGLAGGTDTQYF
DNA: TGTGCCACTACGGGACTAGCGGGGGGCACAGATACGCAGTATTTT

size: NA
D: TRBD1
V: TRBV28
J: TRBJ2-3
CDR3: CASSPGTGPDTQYF
DNA: TGTGCCAGCAGCCCCGGGACAGGGCCAGATACGCAGTATTTT

size: NA
D: NA
V: TRBV4-2
J: TRBJ2-7
CDR3: CASSQGEPGGDYEQYF
DNA: TGTGCCAGCAGCCAAGGGGAGCCGGGGGGCGACTACGAGCAGTACTTC

size: NA
D: TRBD1
V: TRBV10-3
J: TRBJ1-2
CDR3: CAISLDRGDYGYTF
DNA: TGTGCCATCAGCCTGGACAGGGGTGACTATGGCTACACCTTC

size: NA
D: NA
V: TRBV6-5
J: TRBJ2-2
CDR3: CASSRSYTGELFF
DNA: TGTGCCAGCAGTAGGAGCTACACCGGGGAGCTGTTTTTT

size: NA
D: NA
V: TRBV5-8
J: TRBJ1-5
CDR3: CASSSQGLNQPQHF
DNA: TGTGCCAGCAGCAGCCAGGGGTTGAATCAGCCCCAGCATTTT

size: NA
D: NA
V: TRBV6-5
J: TRBJ1-3
CDR3: CASSNTMPGNTIYF
DNA: TGTGCCAGCAGTAATACAATGCCTGGAAACACCATATATTTT

size: few
D: TRBD2
V: TRBV5-1
J: TRBJ2-2
CDR3: CASSQDGLAFTGELFF
DNA: TGCGCCAGCAGCCAAGACGGACTAGCGTTCACCGGGGAGCTGTTTTTT

size: NA
D: TRBD1
V: TRBV30
J: TRBJ1-4
CDR3: CAWSVKGQGNEKLFF
DNA: TGTGCCTGGAGTGTAAAGGGACAGGGAAATGAAAAACTGTTTTTT

size: NA
D: NA
V: TRBV5-4
J: TRBJ2-5
CDR3: CASSSGAGVGTGETQYF
DNA: TGTGCCAGCAGCTCGGGGGCGGGGGTTGGGACTGGAGAGACCCAGTACTTC

size: NA
D: TRBD2
V: TRBV28
J: TRBJ2-2
CDR3: CASISSGGPTLFF
DNA: TGTGCCAGCATCAGTAGCGGGGGCCCGACTTTGTTTTTT

size: NA
D: NA
V: TRBV21-1
J: TRBJ2-6
CDR3: CASSRDRGQYGANVLTF
DNA: TGTGCCAGCAGTCGAGACAGGGGGCAGTATGGGGCCAACGTCCTGACTTTC

size: few
D: NA
V: TRBV19
J: TRBJ1-5
CDR3: CATAGANQPQHF
DNA: TGTGCCACCGCAGGGGCGAATCAGCCCCAGCATTTT

size: NA
D: TRBD1
V: TRBV5-1
J: TRBJ1-3
CDR3: CASTAQGYSGNTIYF
DNA: TGCGCCAGCACCGCACAGGGGTACTCTGGAAACACCATATATTTT

size: once
D: NA
V: TRBV5-1
J: TRBJ2-7
CDR3: CASSSGHGSYEQYF
DNA: TGCGCCAGCAGCTCGGGACACGGTAGCTACGAGCAGTACTTC

size: NA
D: NA
V: TRBV18
J: TRBJ2-7
CDR3: CASSPPSQVFYEQYF
DNA: TGTGCCAGCTCACCACCCAGCCAGGTTTTCTACGAGCAGTACTTC

size: NA
D: NA
V: TRBV30
J: TRBJ1-3
CDR3: CAWSRDSGETGNTIYF
DNA: TGTGCCTGGAGCCGGGACTCCGGAGAGACTGGAAACACCATATATTTT

size: NA
D: NA
V: TRBV7-8
J: TRBJ1-5
CDR3: CASSSYGGASNQPQHF
DNA: TGTGCCAGCAGCAGCTATGGGGGCGCGAGCAATCAGCCCCAGCATTTT

size: NA
D: TRBD1
V: TRBV28
J: TRBJ1-5
CDR3: CASSPIRGRDREGSYSNQPQHF
DNA: TGTGCCAGCAGTCCTATTAGGGGCCGGGACAGGGAAGGGAGCTATAGCAATCAGCCCCAGCATTTT

size: NA
D: TRBD1
V: TRBV12-3/TRBV12-4
J: TRBJ1-6
CDR3: CASSVGTGGTLHF
DNA: TGTGCCAGCAGTGTAGGGACAGGGGGTACCCTCCACTTT

size: NA
D: NA
V: TRBV15
J: TRBJ2-7
CDR3: CATSRADPTKQYF
DNA: TGTGCCACCAGCAGAGCCGATCCTACGAAGCAGTACTTC

size: NA
D: NA
V: TRBV24-1
J: TRBJ2-7
CDR3: CATSPGDEQYF
DNA: TGTGCCACCAGCCCAGGGGACGAGCAGTACTTC

size: NA
D: NA
V: TRBV3-1/TRBV3-2
J: TRBJ1-4
CDR3: CASSSHGSANEKLFF
DNA: TGTGCCAGCAGTAGCCACGGATCTGCTAATGAAAAACTGTTTTTT

size: NA
D: NA
V: TRBV7-9
J: TRBJ1-1
CDR3: CASSLVRDSTEAFF
DNA: TGTGCCAGCAGCTTAGTGAGGGATAGCACTGAAGCTTTCTTT

size: NA
D: NA
V: TRBV29-1
J: TRBJ1-2
CDR3: CSVLRGQDSYGYTF
DNA: TGCAGCGTCCTAAGGGGACAAGACAGCTATGGCTACACCTTC

size: NA
D: NA
V: TRBV7-9
J: TRBJ1-2
CDR3: CASSLEQGYYGYTF
DNA: TGTGCCAGCAGCTTAGAGCAGGGTTACTATGGCTACACCTTC

size: NA
D: NA
V: TRBV27
J: TRBJ1-1
CDR3: CASSLSARNEAFF
DNA: TGTGCCAGCAGTTTATCGGCGCGGAATGAAGCTTTCTTT

size: NA
D: TRBD1
V: TRBV6-6
J: TRBJ2-1
CDR3: CASNPPDRGLNEQFF
DNA: TGTGCCAGCAACCCCCCGGACAGGGGGCTGAATGAGCAGTTCTTC

size: NA
D: NA
V: TRBV11-1
J: TRBJ1-1
CDR3: CASSLALAGTEAFF
DNA: TGTGCCAGCAGCTTAGCGCTGGCCGGGACTGAAGCTTTCTTT

size: once
D: NA
V: TRBV5-6
J: TRBJ2-4
CDR3: CASSLVGGGNIQYF
DNA: TGTGCCAGCAGCCTCGTGGGGGGAGGAAACATTCAGTACTTC

size: once
D: NA
V: TRBV2
J: TRBJ2-7
CDR3: CASRKESLQGWSSYEQYF
DNA: TGTGCCAGCAGAAAAGAGTCTCTACAGGGATGGAGCTCCTACGAGCAGTACTTC

size: NA
D: TRBD1
V: TRBV3-1/TRBV3-2
J: TRBJ1-1
CDR3: CASRPSGGLEAFF
DNA: TGTGCCAGCAGACCCTCAGGGGGTCTCGAAGCTTTCTTT

size: NA
D: NA
V: TRBV6-5
J: TRBJ2-1
CDR3: CASSTLTGSYNEQFF
DNA: TGTGCCAGCAGTACCCTCACGGGGTCCTACAATGAGCAGTTCTTC

size: NA
D: TRBD2
V: TRBV3-1/TRBV3-2
J: TRBJ2-3
CDR3: CASSQDGAGGYTQYF
DNA: TGTGCCAGCAGCCAAGATGGAGCGGGGGGATATACGCAGTATTTT

size: once
D: NA
V: TRBV9
J: TRBJ2-2
CDR3: CASSVLGRTSVTGELFF
DNA: TGTGCCAGCAGCGTCCTAGGGAGGACATCTGTAACCGGGGAGCTGTTTTTT

size: NA
D: TRBD1
V: TRBV5-4
J: TRBJ1-4
CDR3: CASSPGQRSEKLFF
DNA: TGTGCCAGCAGCCCGGGACAGAGGAGTGAAAAACTGTTTTTT

size: once
D: NA
V: TRBV3-1/TRBV3-2
J: TRBJ2-3
CDR3: CASSQQGPDTQYF
DNA: TGTGCCAGCAGCCAACAGGGTCCCGATACGCAGTATTTT

size: NA
D: NA
V: TRBV13
J: TRBJ2-3
CDR3: CASSRRQTPDTQYF
DNA: TGTGCCAGCAGCCGCAGACAGACCCCAGATACGCAGTATTTT

size: NA
D: NA
V: TRBV18
J: TRBJ1-2
CDR3: CASSRDRSYGYTF
DNA: TGTGCCAGCTCTCGAGACAGATCCTATGGCTACACCTTC

size: NA
D: TRBD1
V: TRBV6-2/TRBV6-3
J: TRBJ2-7
CDR3: CASSYGTGRKEQYF
DNA: TGTGCCAGCAGTTACGGGACAGGGAGGAAGGAGCAGTACTTC

size: NA
D: NA
V: TRBV9
J: TRBJ2-4
CDR3: CASSPEANKNIQYF
DNA: TGTGCCAGCAGCCCCGAGGCGAACAAAAACATTCAGTACTTC

size: NA
D: NA
V: TRBV27
J: TRBJ1-1
CDR3: CASSLLGDTEAFF
DNA: TGTGCCAGCAGTTTACTCGGGGACACTGAAGCTTTCTTT

size: NA
D: TRBD2
V: TRBV27
J: TRBJ2-7
CDR3: CASSLGTRPYEQYF
DNA: TGTGCCAGCAGTTTAGGGACTAGGCCCTACGAGCAGTACTTC

size: few
D: TRBD1
V: TRBV7-3
J: TRBJ2-2
CDR3: CASSTTGGTGELFF
DNA: TGTGCCAGCAGCACCACAGGGGGCACCGGGGAGCTGTTTTTT

size: NA
D: NA
V: TRBV19
J: TRBJ1-1
CDR3: CASSPTRATEAFF
DNA: TGTGCCAGTAGCCCGACTCGCGCCACTGAAGCTTTCTTT

size: NA
D: NA
V: TRBV4-1
J: TRBJ1-4
CDR3: CASSQTVGLTYEKLFF
DNA: TGCGCCAGCAGCCAGACCGTGGGCCTAACGTATGAAAAACTGTTTTTT

size: NA
D: NA
V: TRBV4-3
J: TRBJ1-1
CDR3: CASSRDTFENTEAFF
DNA: TGCGCCAGCAGCCGGGACACATTTGAGAACACTGAAGCTTTCTTT

size: NA
D: TRBD2
V: TRBV19
J: TRBJ2-5
CDR3: CASSISSGAAQETQYF
DNA: TGTGCCAGTAGTATAAGTAGCGGGGCGGCCCAAGAGACCCAGTACTTC

size: NA
D: NA
V: TRBV28
J: TRBJ1-4
CDR3: CASSLPGTNEKLFF
DNA: TGTGCCAGCAGTTTACCGGGGACTAATGAAAAACTGTTTTTT

size: NA
D: NA
V: TRBV6-6
J: TRBJ2-2
CDR3: CASTWATNTGELFF
DNA: TGTGCCAGCACTTGGGCCACGAACACCGGGGAGCTGTTTTTT

size: NA
D: TRBD2
V: TRBV11-3
J: TRBJ2-3
CDR3: CASSLTLAGAGDTQYF
DNA: TGTGCCAGCAGCTTAACCCTAGCGGGGGCCGGAGATACGCAGTATTTT

size: NA
D: TRBD2
V: TRBV5-8
J: TRBJ2-1
CDR3: CASSLIPSGGYNEQFF
DNA: TGTGCCAGCAGCTTGATCCCTAGCGGGGGCTACAATGAGCAGTTCTTC

size: NA
D: NA
V: TRBV4-1
J: TRBJ2-4
CDR3: CASSQGGAKNIQYF
DNA: TGCGCCAGCAGCCAGGGGGGGGCGAAAAACATTCAGTACTTC

size: NA
D: NA
V: TRBV7-2
J: TRBJ1-2
CDR3: CASSLGRQENGYTF
DNA: TGTGCCAGCAGCTTAGGGAGACAGGAGAATGGCTACACCTTC

size: NA
D: TRBD1
V: TRBV19
J: TRBJ1-1
CDR3: CASSDFQGVTEAFF
DNA: TGTGCCAGTAGTGATTTTCAGGGGGTCACTGAAGCTTTCTTT

size: NA
D: NA
V: TRBV4-1
J: TRBJ1-3
CDR3: CASSPYRESSGNTIYF
DNA: TGCGCCAGCAGCCCTTACAGGGAATCCTCTGGAAACACCATATATTTT

size: many
D: TRBD2
V: TRBV5-1
J: TRBJ2-7
CDR3: CASSFFSSGRGATYEQYF
DNA: TGCGCCAGCAGCTTCTTTAGTTCTGGGCGGGGGGCAACCTACGAGCAGTACTTC

size: NA
D: TRBD1
V: TRBV5-1
J: TRBJ1-1
CDR3: CASSHRDRGTEAFF
DNA: TGCGCCAGCAGCCACCGGGACAGGGGCACTGAAGCTTTCTTT

size: NA
D: NA
V: TRBV4-1
J: TRBJ2-1
CDR3: CASSQEGWRNEQFF
DNA: TGCGCCAGCAGCCAAGAAGGATGGAGGAATGAGCAGTTCTTC